This T cell receptor beta chain was obtained from a study of blood T cell repertoires in COVID-19 (dated by TCRdb to 2020 to 2021). At the level of the whole study: The collaborator samples originated in the United States, Italy and Spain and spanned the acute and convalescent phases of COVID-19. The prospective study material was composed of cDNA or gDNA derived from T cells, B-cell-depleted T cells, or PBMCs. Deeply sampled blood TCRbeta repertoires from subjects exposed to, actively infected with, or recovered from COVID-19 were included in the dataset. The repertoires were made available in a free public database intended to serve as a resource for research on the immune response to SARS-CoV-2. Samples were obtained from the ongoing ImmuneRACE study (first 160 participants) and from 1,200 or so subjects provided by 6 global collaborators. Nearly every sample came with metadata listing a de-identified subject ID, COVID-19 status, age in years and sex. Where available, HLA class I and class II types were taken from metadata supplied by the sample provider and were not determined by assay-based typing.

Overall study results and their limits: Clinical and demographic metadata were provided uncurated, with the amount varying by source and participant.

This clone has a handful of counts. Its antigen is unknown. There are no base qualities to consult, and no much larger clone falls within one base. Spanning cysteine to phenylalanine, the CDR3 consists of 16 amino acids. The CDR3 DNA has 48 bases and is translated from base 1. V has 4 bases trimmed and J has 0 bases trimmed; junction bases matching no gene number 5. CDR1 and CDR2 (MNHEY, SVGEGT) derive from the germline V gene. Collaborating institutions collected whole blood in K2EDTA tubes following their own protocols. For TCRbeta analysis, collaborators shipped samples in one of three forms: frozen whole blood, isolated PBMCs, or DNA extracted from either of those sample types. The immunoSEQ Assay, a bias-controlled multiplex PCR, was used to amplify TCRbeta CDR3 regions from genomic DNA. For the original study's pipeline: The number of nucleated cells in each sample was estimated by amplification of reference gene primers within the assay. To quantify the absolute abundance of each unique TCRbeta CDR3 rearrangement, sequence reads were collapsed and filtered. For each sample, productive Simpson clonality was calculated by taking the square root of Simpson's diversity index across productive rearrangements. TCRdb carries this immuneACCESS record with in-frame sequences only. Its versions omit some clonotypes, under half of them owing to an unresolved V gene in the studies checked, with the rest unexplained. Clone size and the V and J calls come from that table; the DNA yielded D and trimming. For this sample the table gives about 220,000 clones, of which 80% were detected only once. The ten largest account for roughly 5% of the sample.

The clonotype was recovered from a human donor in a cohort sampled during active COVID-19. The chain couples TRBV6-2 or TRBV6-3 to TRBJ2-2; 7 bases in between match TRBD2. Sequenced: peripheral blood. Here is the DNA: TGTGCCAGCAGTTTTGGAAGCGGGACGAACACCGGGGAGCTGTTTTTT. The encoded protein is CASSFGSGTNTGELFF.